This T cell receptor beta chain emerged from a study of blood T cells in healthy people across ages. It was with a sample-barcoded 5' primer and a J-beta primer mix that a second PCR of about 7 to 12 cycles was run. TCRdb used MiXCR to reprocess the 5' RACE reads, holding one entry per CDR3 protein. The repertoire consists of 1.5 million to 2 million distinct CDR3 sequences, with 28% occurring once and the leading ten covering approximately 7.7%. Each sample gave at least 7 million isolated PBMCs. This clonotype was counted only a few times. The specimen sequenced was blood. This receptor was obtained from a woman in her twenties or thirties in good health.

The CDR3 bases are TGTGCCAGCAGCGTTTTACTGATAGATACGCAGTATTTT. This codes for CASSVLLIDTQYF. J is TRBJ2-3 and V is TRBV11-2; D ambiguous. This CDR3 contains 13 residues. The V end lost 5 bases, the J end lost 5 bases, and 11 bases lay between the germline ends. The germline CDR1 and CDR2 sequences are SGHAT and FQNNGV.